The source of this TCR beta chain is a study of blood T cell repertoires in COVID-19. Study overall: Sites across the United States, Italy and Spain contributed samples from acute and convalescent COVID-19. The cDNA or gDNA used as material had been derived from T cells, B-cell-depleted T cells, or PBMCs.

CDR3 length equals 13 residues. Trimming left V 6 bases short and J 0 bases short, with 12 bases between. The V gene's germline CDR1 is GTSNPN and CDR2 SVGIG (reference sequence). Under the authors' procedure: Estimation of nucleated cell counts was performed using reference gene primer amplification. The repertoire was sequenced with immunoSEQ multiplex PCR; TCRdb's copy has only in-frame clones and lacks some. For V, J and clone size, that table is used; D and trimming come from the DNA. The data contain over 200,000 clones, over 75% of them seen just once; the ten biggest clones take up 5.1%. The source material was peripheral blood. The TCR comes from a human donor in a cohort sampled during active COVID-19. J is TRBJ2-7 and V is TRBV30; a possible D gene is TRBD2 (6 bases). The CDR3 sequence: CACAGLSSYEQYF. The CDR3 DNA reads TGTGCCTGTGCGGGACTTAGCTCCTACGAGCAGTACTTC.